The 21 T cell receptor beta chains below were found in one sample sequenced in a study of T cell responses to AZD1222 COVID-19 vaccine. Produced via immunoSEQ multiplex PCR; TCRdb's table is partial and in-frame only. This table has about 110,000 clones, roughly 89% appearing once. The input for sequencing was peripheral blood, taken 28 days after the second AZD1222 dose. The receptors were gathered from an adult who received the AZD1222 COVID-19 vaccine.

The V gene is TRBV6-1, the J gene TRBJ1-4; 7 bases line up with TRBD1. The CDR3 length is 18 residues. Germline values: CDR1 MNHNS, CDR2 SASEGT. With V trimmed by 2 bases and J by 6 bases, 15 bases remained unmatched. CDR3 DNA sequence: TGTGCCAGCAGTGAAAAAGGGGGCTACCGGGGGGATGATGAAAAACTGTTTTTT. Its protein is CASSEKGGYRGDDEKLFF.

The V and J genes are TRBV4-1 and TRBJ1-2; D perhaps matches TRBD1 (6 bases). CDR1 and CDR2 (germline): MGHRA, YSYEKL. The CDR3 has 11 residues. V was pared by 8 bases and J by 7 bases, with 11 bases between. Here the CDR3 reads CASRSGAGYTF. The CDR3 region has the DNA TGCGCCAGCCGGTCGGGGGCTGGCTACACCTTC.

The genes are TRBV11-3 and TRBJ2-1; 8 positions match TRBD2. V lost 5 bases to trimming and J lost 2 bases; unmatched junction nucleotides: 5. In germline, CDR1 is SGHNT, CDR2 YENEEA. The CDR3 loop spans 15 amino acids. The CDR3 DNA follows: TGTGCCAGCAGCACCGGGACTAGTCCCTACAATGAGCAGTTCTTC. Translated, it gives CASSTGTSPYNEQFF. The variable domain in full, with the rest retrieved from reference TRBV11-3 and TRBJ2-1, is EAGVVQSPRYKIIEKKQPVAFWCNPISGHNTLYWYLQNLGQGPELLIRYENEEAVDDSQLPKDRFSAERLKGVDSTLKIQPAELGDSAVYLCASSTGTSPYNEQFFGPGTRLTVL.

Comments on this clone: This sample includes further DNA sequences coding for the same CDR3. The CDR3 loop is CASSLAGSGNTIYF. The CDR3 bases are TGTGCCAGCAGCTTAGCAGGCTCTGGAAACACCATATATTTT. The chain couples TRBV7-9 to TRBJ1-3; no clear D gene. Germline V CDR1 and CDR2: SEHNR, FQNEAQ (reference sequence). The CDR3 is 14 amino acids. V gave up 0 bases and J gave up 0 bases, with 3 bases separating them. Full variable domain (rest looked up from reference TRBV7-9 and TRBJ1-3): DTGVSQNPRHKITKRGQNVTFRCDPISEHNRLYWYRQTLGQGPEFLTYFQNEAQLEKSRLLSDRFSAERPKGSFSTLEIQRTEQGDSAMYLCASSLAGSGNTIYFGEGSWLTVV.

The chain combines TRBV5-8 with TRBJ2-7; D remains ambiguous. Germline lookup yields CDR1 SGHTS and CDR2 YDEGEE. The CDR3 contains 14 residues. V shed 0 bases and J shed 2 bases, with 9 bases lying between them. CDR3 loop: CASSLVTDPYEQYF. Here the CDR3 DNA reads TGTGCCAGCAGCTTGGTCACAGACCCCTACGAGCAGTACTTC. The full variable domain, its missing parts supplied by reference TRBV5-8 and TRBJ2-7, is EAGVTQSPTHLIKTRGQQATLRCSPISGHTSVYWYQQALGLGLQFLLWYDEGEERNRGNFPPRFSGRQFPNYSSELNVNALELEDSALYLCASSLVTDPYEQYFGPGTRLTVT.

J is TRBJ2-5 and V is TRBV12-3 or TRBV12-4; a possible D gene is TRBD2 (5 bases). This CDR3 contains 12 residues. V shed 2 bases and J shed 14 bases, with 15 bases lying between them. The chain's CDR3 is CASSLRAGNPYF. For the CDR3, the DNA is TGTGCCAGCAGTTTAAGAGCCGGGAACCCCTACTTC.

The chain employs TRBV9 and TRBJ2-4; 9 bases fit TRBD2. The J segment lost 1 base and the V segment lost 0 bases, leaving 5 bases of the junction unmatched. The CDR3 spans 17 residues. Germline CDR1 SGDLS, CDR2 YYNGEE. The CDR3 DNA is TGTGCCAGCAGCGTAGGTGCGGGAGGGTCGGCCAAAAACATTCAGTACTTC. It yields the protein CASSVGAGGSAKNIQYF.

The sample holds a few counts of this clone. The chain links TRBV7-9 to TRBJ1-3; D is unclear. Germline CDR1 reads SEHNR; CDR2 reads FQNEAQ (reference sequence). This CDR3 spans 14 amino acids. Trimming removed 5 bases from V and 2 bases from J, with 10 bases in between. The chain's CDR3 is CASSSGEAGNTIYF. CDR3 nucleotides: TGTGCCAGCAGCAGCGGGGAGGCTGGAAACACCATATATTTT.

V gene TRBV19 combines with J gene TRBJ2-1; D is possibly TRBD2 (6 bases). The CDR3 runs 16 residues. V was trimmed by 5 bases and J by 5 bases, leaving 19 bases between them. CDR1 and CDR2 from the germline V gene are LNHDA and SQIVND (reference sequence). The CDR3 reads CASSVFGEVWDNEQFF. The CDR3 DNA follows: TGTGCCAGTAGTGTTTTCGGGGAGGTTTGGGACAATGAGCAGTTCTTC. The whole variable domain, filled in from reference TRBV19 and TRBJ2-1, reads DGGITQSPKYLFRKEGQNVTLSCEQNLNHDAMYWYRQDPGQGLRLIYYSQIVNDFQKGDIAEGYSVSREKKESFPLTVTSAQKNPTAFYLCASSVFGEVWDNEQFFGPGTRLTVL.

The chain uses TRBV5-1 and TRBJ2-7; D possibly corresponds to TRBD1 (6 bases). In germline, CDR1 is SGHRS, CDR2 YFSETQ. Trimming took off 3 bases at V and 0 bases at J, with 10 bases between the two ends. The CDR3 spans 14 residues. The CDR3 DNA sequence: TGCGCCAGCAGCTGGAGACAGGTCTCCTACGAGCAGTACTTC. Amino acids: CASSWRQVSYEQYF.

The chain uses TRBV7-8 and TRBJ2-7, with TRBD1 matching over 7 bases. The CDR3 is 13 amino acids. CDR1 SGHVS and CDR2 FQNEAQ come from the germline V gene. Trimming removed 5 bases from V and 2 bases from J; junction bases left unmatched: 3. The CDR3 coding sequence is TGTGCCAGCAGCCGACAGGGCACCTACGAGCAGTACTTC. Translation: CASSRQGTYEQYF.

The CDR3 DNA follows: TGTGCCTGGAGTCATCATCGGAACAATGAGCAGTTCTTC. This gives the protein CAWSHHRNNEQFF. This chain uses TRBV30 with TRBJ2-1; D unresolved. V shed 2 bases and J shed 5 bases, with 10 bases lying between them. The CDR3 totals 13 residues. Looked up from germline, CDR1 is GTSNPN and CDR2 is SVGIG (reference sequence).

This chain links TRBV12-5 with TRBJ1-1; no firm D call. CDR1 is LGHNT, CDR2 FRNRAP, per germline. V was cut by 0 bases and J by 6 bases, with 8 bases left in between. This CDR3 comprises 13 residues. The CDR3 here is CASGLVLDAEAFF. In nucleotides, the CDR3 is TGTGCTAGTGGTTTGGTATTGGATGCTGAAGCTTTCTTT.

Here the CDR3 reads CASGRAKAFQETQYF. CDR3 bases: TGTGCCAGCGGCCGCGCGAAGGCATTCCAAGAGACCCAGTACTTC. The chain couples TRBV5-8 to TRBJ2-5; D call uncertain. Deletions cut 7 bases from V and 1 base from J, with 17 bases between. CDR1 is SGHTS, CDR2 YDEGEE, per germline. This CDR3 comprises 15 residues.

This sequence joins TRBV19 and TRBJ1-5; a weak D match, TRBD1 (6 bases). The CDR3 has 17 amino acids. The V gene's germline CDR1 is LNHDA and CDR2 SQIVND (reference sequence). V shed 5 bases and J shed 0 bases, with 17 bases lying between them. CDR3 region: CASSLNSGTFSNQPQHF. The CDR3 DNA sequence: TGTGCCAGTAGTTTGAACTCCGGGACATTTAGCAATCAGCCCCAGCATTTT.

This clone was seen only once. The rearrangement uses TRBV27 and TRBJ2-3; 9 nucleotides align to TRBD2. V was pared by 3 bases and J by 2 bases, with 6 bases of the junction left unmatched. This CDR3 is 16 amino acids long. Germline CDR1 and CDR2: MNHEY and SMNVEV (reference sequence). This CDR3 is CASSFGVAGATDTQYF. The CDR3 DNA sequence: TGTGCCAGCAGTTTTGGAGTAGCGGGGGCCACAGATACGCAGTATTTT.

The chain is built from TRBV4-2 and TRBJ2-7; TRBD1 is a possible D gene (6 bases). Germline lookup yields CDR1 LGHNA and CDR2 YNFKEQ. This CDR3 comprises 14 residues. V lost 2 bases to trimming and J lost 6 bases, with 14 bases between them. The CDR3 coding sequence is TGTGCCAGCAGCCAACAGAGAGACAGGCCCGAGCAGTACTTC. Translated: CASSQQRDRPEQYF.

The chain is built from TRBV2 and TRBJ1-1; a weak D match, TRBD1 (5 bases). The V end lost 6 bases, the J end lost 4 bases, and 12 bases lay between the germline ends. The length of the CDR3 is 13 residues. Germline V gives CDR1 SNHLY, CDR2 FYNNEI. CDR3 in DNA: TGTGCCAGCAGGGGGGTCCGAGGCACTGAAGCTTTCTTT. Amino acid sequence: CASRGVRGTEAFF.

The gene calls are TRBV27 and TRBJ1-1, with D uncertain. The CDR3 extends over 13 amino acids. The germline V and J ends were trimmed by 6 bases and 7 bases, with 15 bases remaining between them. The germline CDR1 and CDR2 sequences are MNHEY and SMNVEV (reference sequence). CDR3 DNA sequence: TGTGCCAGCAGCCTTGGGCAGGCAAATGAAGCTTTCTTT. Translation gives CASSLGQANEAFF.

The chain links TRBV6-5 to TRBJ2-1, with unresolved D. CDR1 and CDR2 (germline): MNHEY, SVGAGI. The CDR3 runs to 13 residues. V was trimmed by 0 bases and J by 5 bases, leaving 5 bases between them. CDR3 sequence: CASSYSINNEQFF. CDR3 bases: TGTGCCAGCAGTTACTCGATAAACAATGAGCAGTTCTTC.

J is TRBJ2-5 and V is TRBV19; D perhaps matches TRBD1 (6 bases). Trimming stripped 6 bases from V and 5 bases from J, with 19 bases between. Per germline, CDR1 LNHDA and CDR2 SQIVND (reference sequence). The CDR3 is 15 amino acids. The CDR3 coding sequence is TGTGCCAGTAGGAACCCGGGACACGCCAGGGAGACCCAGTACTTC. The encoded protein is CASRNPGHARETQYF.